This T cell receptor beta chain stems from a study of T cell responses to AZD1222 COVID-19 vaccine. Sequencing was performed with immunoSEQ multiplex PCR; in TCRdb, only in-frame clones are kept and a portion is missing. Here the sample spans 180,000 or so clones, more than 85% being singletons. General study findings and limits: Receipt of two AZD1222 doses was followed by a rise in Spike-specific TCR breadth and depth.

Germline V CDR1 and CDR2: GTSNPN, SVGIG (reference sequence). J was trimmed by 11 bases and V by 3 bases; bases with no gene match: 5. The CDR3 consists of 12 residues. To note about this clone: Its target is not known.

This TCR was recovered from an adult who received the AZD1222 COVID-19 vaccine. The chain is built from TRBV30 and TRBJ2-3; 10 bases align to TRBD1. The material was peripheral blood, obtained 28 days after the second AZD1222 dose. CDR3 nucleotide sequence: TGTGCCTGGAGCGGCGGACAGGGGGGGCAGTATTTT. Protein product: CAWSGGQGGQYF.